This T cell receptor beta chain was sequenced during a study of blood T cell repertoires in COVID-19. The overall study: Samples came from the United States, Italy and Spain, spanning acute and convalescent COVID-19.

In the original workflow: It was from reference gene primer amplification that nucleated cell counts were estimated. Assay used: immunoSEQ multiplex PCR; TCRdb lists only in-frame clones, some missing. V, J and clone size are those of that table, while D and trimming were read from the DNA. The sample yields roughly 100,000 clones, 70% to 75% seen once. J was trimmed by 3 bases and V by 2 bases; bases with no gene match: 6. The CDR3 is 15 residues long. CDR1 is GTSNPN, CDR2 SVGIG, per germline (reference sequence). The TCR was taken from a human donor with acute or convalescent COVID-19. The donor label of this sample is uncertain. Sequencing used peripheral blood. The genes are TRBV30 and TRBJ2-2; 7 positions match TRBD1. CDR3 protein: CAWSNPGTDTGELFF. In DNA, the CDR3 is TGTGCCTGGAGTAACCCCGGGACAGACACCGGGGAGCTGTTTTTT.